One sample yielded the 29 T cell receptor beta chains listed below, sequenced in a study of T cells after yellow fever vaccination. Each CDR3 protein gets one entry after TCRdb re-called the 5' RACE reads with MiXCR. The repertoire holds approximately 550,000 distinct CDR3 sequences, with 15% to 20% as singletons. Material: PBMCs, obtained 15 days after the yellow fever booster vaccination. Receptor source: a man younger than 45 who received the YFV17D yellow fever vaccine.

V is TRBV3-1 and J is TRBJ2-1; TRBD2 might be the D (5 bases). Germline loops: CDR1 LGHDT, CDR2 YNNKEL (reference sequence). The CDR3 length is 13 residues. V was trimmed by 0 bases and J by 10 bases, leaving 10 bases between them. CDR3 protein: CASSQDRGWEQFF. For the CDR3, the DNA is TGTGCCAGCAGCCAAGATCGGGGATGGGAGCAGTTCTTC.

This clonotype has just a few counts. The V and J genes are TRBV9 and TRBJ1-5; unclear D gene. Germline assignment: CDR1 SGDLS and CDR2 YYNGEE. V lost 4 bases and J lost 7, with 12 bases in between. The CDR3 length is 13 residues. The CDR3 coding sequence is TGTGCCAGCAGCCCCCTTGCTGGACAGCCCCAGCATTTT. Translation gives CASSPLAGQPQHF.

In its sample, this clonotype was seen a few times. V and J are TRBV20-1 and TRBJ2-2; perhaps TRBD1 as D (5 bases). The CDR3 contains 16 residues. V was trimmed by 0 bases and J by 4 bases, leaving 15 bases between them. The germline gives CDR1 DFQATT, CDR2 SNEGSKA (reference sequence). CDR3 residues: CSARDGTERGTGELFF. Written as DNA, the CDR3 is TGCAGTGCTAGAGACGGCACAGAAAGGGGCACCGGGGAGCTGTTTTTT.

In its sample, this clonotype was seen a few times. The CDR3 region is CASSLAGLTGELFF. The CDR3 nucleotides read TGTGCCAGCAGTTTGGCGGGACTCACCGGGGAGCTGTTTTTT. The chain employs TRBV12-3 or TRBV12-4 and TRBJ2-2; possibly TRBD2 for D (6 bases). The CDR3 has 14 amino acids. Deletions cut 3 bases from V and 4 bases from J, with 9 bases between.

This clonotype was found a few times. The chain employs TRBV7-2 and TRBJ2-3; 8 bases map to TRBD2. The CDR3 has 16 amino acids. Germline assignment: CDR1 SGHTA and CDR2 FQGNSA. J was trimmed by 3 bases and V by 5 bases; bases with no gene match: 10. CDR3 amino acids: CASSPSGSIRTDTQYF. The CDR3 DNA reads as TGTGCCAGCAGCCCCAGCGGGAGCATTCGGACAGATACGCAGTATTTT.

J is TRBJ2-1 and V is TRBV12-3 or TRBV12-4; D is perhaps TRBD2 (6 bases). CDR3 length equals 15 residues. Trimming shortened V by 3 bases and J by 6 bases, and 15 bases separated the two germline ends. The CDR3 spells CASSLGGAQFNEQFF. CDR3 in DNA: TGTGCCAGCAGTTTGGGCGGGGCTCAATTCAATGAGCAGTTCTTC.

The chain is built from TRBV12-3 or TRBV12-4 and TRBJ2-7, with 8 bases fitting TRBD1. The CDR3 length is 14 residues. The V gene end was trimmed by 6 bases and the J gene end by 0 bases; junction bases not matched to a gene: 4. The CDR3 sequence: CASSWTGSSYEQYF. In DNA form, the CDR3 reads TGTGCCAGCAGCTGGACAGGGAGCTCCTACGAGCAGTACTTC.

This clonotype was counted ten times or more. This chain connects TRBV5-1 to TRBJ2-1, with 10 bases matching TRBD2. V was pared by 1 base and J by 6 bases, with 10 bases of the junction left unmatched. CDR1 and CDR2 (germline): SGHRS, YFSETQ. This CDR3 spans 17 amino acids. The CDR3 sequence: CASSLTPRVAGGNEQFF. In DNA form, the CDR3 reads TGCGCCAGCAGCTTGACCCCCCGTGTAGCGGGAGGCAATGAGCAGTTCTTC.

The chain combines TRBV7-9 with TRBJ1-6, with D unresolved. Germline V gene data show CDR1 as SEHNR and CDR2 as FQNEAQ (reference sequence). This CDR3 spans 17 amino acids. Trimming shortened V by 5 bases and J by 7 bases, and 21 bases separated the two germline ends. This chain's CDR3 is CASSPSGRVTSNSPLHF. In DNA form, the CDR3 reads TGTGCCAGCAGCCCGTCCGGGAGGGTGACGAGCAATTCACCCCTCCACTTT.

This chain uses TRBV28 with TRBJ1-5, with a possible D match to TRBD1 (5 bases). Germline V CDR1 and CDR2: MDHEN, SYDVKM. V was shortened by 2 bases and J by 7 bases, with 24 bases between the two germline ends. This CDR3 contains 18 residues. DNA for the CDR3: TGTGCCAGCAGTTTACAACCGTACAGTTCGGGGCGATTACAGCCCCAGCATTTT. Translating gives CASSLQPYSSGRLQPQHF.

This chain joins TRBV7-9 and TRBJ2-1; the D gene is possibly TRBD1 (5 bases). With 5 bases removed from V and 12 bases from J, the gap between germline ends came to 23 bases. The CDR3 totals 15 residues. Germline CDR1 SEHNR, CDR2 FQNEAQ (reference sequence). The CDR3: CASSHWKGSYFVQFF. CDR3 DNA sequence: TGTGCCAGCAGCCACTGGAAGGGGTCTTACTTTGTGCAGTTCTTC.

As DNA, the CDR3 is TGCGCCAGCAGCGCCTCGACAGGTGACACAGATACGCAGTATTTT. Protein product: CASSASTGDTDTQYF. This sequence joins TRBV23-1 and TRBJ2-3; D is perhaps TRBD1 (6 bases). TRBV23-1 is labeled an ORF, and its function is uncertain. The CDR3 totals 15 residues. The V end lost 6 bases, the J end lost 2 bases, and 15 bases lay between the germline ends.

The chain links TRBV11-2 to TRBJ2-3; 8 nucleotides match TRBD1. Losses at the gene ends were 8 bases for V and 4 bases for J; bases not matched to a gene: 20. The CDR3 has 18 residues. In germline, CDR1 is SGHAT, CDR2 FQNNGV. The CDR3 DNA follows: TGTGCCAGCCGCGGTCAGGGGGCGCAAGGGTCGACGGCAGATACGCAGTATTTT. Amino acid sequence: CASRGQGAQGSTADTQYF.

This clonotype was observed a few times. This chain joins TRBV29-1 and TRBJ2-3, with D maybe TRBD2 (5 bases). The V gene lost 3 bases and the J gene lost 3 bases, with 22 bases spanning the gap. This CDR3 region has 17 residues. Germline values: CDR1 SQVTM, CDR2 ANQGSEA. The CDR3 loop reads CSVDRSGSLGPTDTQYF. The CDR3 DNA follows: TGCAGCGTTGATAGAAGCGGATCCCTAGGTCCGACAGATACGCAGTATTTT.

This clonotype appeared a few times. The rearrangement uses TRBV20-1 and TRBJ1-4; 8 bases fit TRBD1. Germline loops: CDR1 DFQATT, CDR2 SNEGSKA (reference sequence). V was clipped by 5 bases and J by 8 bases; unmatched bases: 10. The CDR3 sequence is 14 residues long. The chain's CDR3 is CSAPHRGSGEKLFF. Written as DNA, the CDR3 is TGCAGTGCTCCGCACAGGGGGTCAGGAGAAAAACTGTTTTTT.

This clonotype has just a few counts. This chain connects TRBV20-1 to TRBJ2-7; tentative D call: TRBD1 (6 bases). CDR3 length equals 16 residues. V was cut by 5 bases and J by 6 bases, with 26 bases left in between. Germline loops: CDR1 DFQATT, CDR2 SNEGSKA (reference sequence). The CDR3 here is CSAPSRGQSLSSEQYF. The DNA of the CDR3 is TGCAGTGCTCCATCCCGTGGACAGTCGTTATCTTCCGAGCAGTACTTC.

The chain joins TRBV6-1 to TRBJ1-2, with 7 bases identical to TRBD1. CDR3 size: 14 residues. The V gene end was trimmed by 6 bases and the J gene end by 2 bases; junction bases not matched to a gene: 6. Germline V gene sequence: CDR1 MNHNS, CDR2 SASEGT. CDR3 sequence reads: CASSTTGSNYGYTF. The CDR3 coding sequence is TGTGCCAGCAGCACGACAGGGTCGAACTATGGCTACACCTTC.

The chain joins TRBV5-1 to TRBJ2-3; D call uncertain. Germline CDR1 is SGHRS and CDR2 is YFSETQ. The CDR3 has 13 residues. V was shortened by 0 bases and J by 4 bases, with 6 bases between the two germline ends. The CDR3 nucleotides read TGCGCCAGCAGCTTGGGAATTCCAGATACGCAGTATTTT. Translated: CASSLGIPDTQYF.

The chain has TRBV29-1 and TRBJ1-2; a weak D match, TRBD1 (6 bases). Trimming removed 4 bases from V and 3 bases from J, with 9 bases in between. This CDR3 contains 12 residues. Germline V lookup: CDR1 SQVTM, CDR2 ANQGSEA. The chain's CDR3 is CSVGNRDYGYTF. DNA of the CDR3: TGCAGCGTTGGCAACAGGGACTATGGCTACACCTTC.

V gene TRBV4-3 combines with J gene TRBJ1-4; the D is unclear. Germline V gene data show CDR1 as LGHNA and CDR2 as YSLEER. V shed 0 bases and J shed 5 bases, with 10 bases lying between them. The length of the CDR3 is 15 residues. The CDR3 nucleotides are TGCGCCAGCAGCCAAGAACGCGGATACAATGAAAAACTGTTTTTT. As protein: CASSQERGYNEKLFF.

This clonotype was counted between two and nine times. This sequence joins TRBV5-5 and TRBJ1-5; D is uncertain. The CDR3 has 13 amino acids. The V and J ends lost 1 base and 4 bases respectively, with 6 bases between them. In germline, CDR1 is SGHKS, CDR2 YYEKEE (reference sequence). The DNA for the CDR3 is TGTGCCAGCAGCTTGATCAGAAATCAGCCCCAGCATTTT. As protein: CASSLIRNQPQHF.

This clonotype was detected only a few times. V and J are TRBV18 and TRBJ2-5; 8 nucleotides align to TRBD1. Germline loops: CDR1 KGHSH, CDR2 LQKENI. J was trimmed by 5 bases and V by 4 bases; bases with no gene match: 6. The CDR3 has 14 amino acids. CDR3 sequence reads: CASSRGQGIETQYF. The DNA for the CDR3 is TGTGCCAGCTCACGCGGACAGGGTATTGAGACCCAGTACTTC.

This clonotype was detected a few times. The chain uses TRBV20-1 and TRBJ1-1, with a weak D call TRBD1 (5 bases). The germline V gene has CDR1 DFQATT and CDR2 SNEGSKA (reference sequence). The CDR3 covers 14 residues. The V and J ends lost 1 base and 2 bases respectively, with 11 bases between them. The CDR3 sequence is CSARAAGVNTEAFF. The DNA of the CDR3 is TGCAGTGCTAGAGCGGCGGGGGTTAACACTGAAGCTTTCTTT.

The J gene is TRBJ2-2, the V gene TRBV12-3 or TRBV12-4, with D perhaps TRBD1 (6 bases). Trimming left V 5 bases short and J 6 bases short, with 10 bases between. This CDR3 region has 13 residues. This CDR3 is CASSHRVSGELFF. Here the CDR3 DNA reads TGTGCCAGCAGTCACAGGGTTTCCGGGGAGCTGTTTTTT.

J is TRBJ1-4 and V is TRBV21-1. TRBV21-1 is a pseudogene segment. The CDR3 totals 11 residues. The CDR3 reads CASSSKEKLFF. CDR3 coding DNA: TGTGCCAGCAGTTCTAAGGAAAAACTGTTTTTT.

This sequence joins TRBV29-1 and TRBJ1-1; possible D gene TRBD1, 5 bases. The CDR3 contains 18 residues. Between the trimmed V and J ends, which lost 2 bases and 1 base, there was a span of 23 bases. CDR1 and CDR2 (germline): SQVTM, ANQGSEA. Here the CDR3 DNA reads TGCAGCGTTGAACCTCGGGCAGGGCATTCAATCCGGAACACTGAAGCTTTCTTT. Residues: CSVEPRAGHSIRNTEAFF.

There are many counts of this clonotype. The gene calls are TRBV7-2 and TRBJ2-3, with TRBD2 matching 8 bases. Germline CDR1 is SGHTA and CDR2 is FQGNSA. J was trimmed by 2 bases and V by 1 base; bases with no gene match: 8. The CDR3 runs 17 residues. The CDR3 nucleotides read TGTGCCAGCAGCTTAGGTTCTAGCGGGCAAAACACAGATACGCAGTATTTT. Translating gives CASSLGSSGQNTDTQYF.

This clonotype has more than one count but fewer than ten. The chain joins TRBV5-1 to TRBJ1-3; D remains unclear. This CDR3 spans 16 amino acids. Per the germline V gene, CDR1 is SGHRS and CDR2 is YFSETQ. V lost 1 base and J lost 0, with 11 bases in between. The CDR3 is CASSLRAGSSGNTIYF. The CDR3, as DNA: TGCGCCAGCAGCTTGAGGGCCGGGAGCTCTGGAAACACCATATATTTT. The full variable domain, its missing parts supplied by reference TRBV5-1 and TRBJ1-3, is KAGVTQTPRYLIKTRGQQVTLSCSPISGHRSVSWYQQTPGQGLQFLFEYFSETQRNKGNFPGRFSGRQFSNSRSEMNVSTLELGDSALYLCASSLRAGSSGNTIYFGEGSWLTVV.

The chain recombines TRBV7-9 with TRBJ2-1; a possible D gene is TRBD1 (6 bases). The CDR3 length is 16 residues. CDR1 and CDR2 from the germline V gene are SEHNR and FQNEAQ (reference sequence). V lost 2 bases and J lost 5, with 16 bases in between. CDR3 protein: CASSLFGSGDDNEQFF. In DNA, the CDR3 is TGTGCCAGCAGCTTATTCGGGTCAGGGGACGACAATGAGCAGTTCTTC.